These 26 T cell receptor beta chains were sequenced from one sample in a study of T cells in Graves' hyperthyroidism and ophthalmopathy. The CDR3 regions of TCR beta were amplified from RNA transcripts. In the first-round RT-PCR of the TCR CDR3, the HTBI primer set was used. One entry per CDR3 protein results from TCRdb running MiXCR on the multiplex PCR reads. The sample yields hundreds of thousands of distinct CDR3 sequences, about 45% seen once. The source material was peripheral blood or thyroid tissue (not recorded which). The receptors come from an adult man with Graves' disease, either hyperthyroidism or ophthalmopathy (not recorded which).

This clonotype came up a few times. The chain carries TRBV15 and TRBJ2-5; 7 bases fit TRBD2. Per germline, CDR1 LNHNV and CDR2 YYDKDF (reference sequence). The CDR3 loop spans 17 amino acids. V was pared by 2 bases and J by 3 bases, with 12 bases of the junction left unmatched. CDR3 sequence: CATSRPTQLARKETQYF. In DNA form, the CDR3 reads TGTGCCACCAGCAGACCGACCCAACTAGCGAGAAAAGAGACCCAGTACTTC.

This chain joins TRBV11-1 and TRBJ2-7; no definite D call. V was shortened by 0 bases and J by 1 base, with 13 bases between the two germline ends. The germline gives CDR1 SGHAT, CDR2 FQDESV (reference sequence). The CDR3 is 16 residues long. This CDR3 is CASSLAGRNPSYEQYF. Written as DNA, the CDR3 is TGTGCCAGCAGCTTAGCAGGACGGAACCCTTCCTACGAGCAGTACTTC.

The J gene is TRBJ2-2, the V gene TRBV20-1, with a weak D call TRBD1 (5 bases). CDR1 and CDR2 (germline): DFQATT, SNEGSKA (reference sequence). With 0 bases removed from V and 7 bases from J, the gap between germline ends came to 12 bases. CDR3 length: 14 residues. CDR3 sequence: CSAREDGAGGELFF. In nucleotides, the CDR3 is TGCAGTGCTAGAGAGGATGGGGCCGGCGGGGAGCTGTTTTTT.

CDR3 DNA sequence: TGTGCCAGCAGCCAACGCCCCGGGACAGATGGAAACACCATATATTTT. The encoded protein is CASSQRPGTDGNTIYF. The chain recombines TRBV7-3 with TRBJ1-3; 7 bases agree with TRBD1. V gave up 5 bases and J gave up 3 bases; unmatched junction bases: 10. CDR1 and CDR2 from the germline V gene are SGHTA and FQGTGA. This CDR3 region has 16 residues.

This clonotype was found a few times. CDR3 coding DNA: TGTGCCAGCAGCTTGCTGGGCAGCCATTCACCCCTCCACTTT. Translation: CASSLLGSHSPLHF. This rearrangement joins TRBV7-2 to TRBJ1-6; D remains ambiguous. The CDR3 spans 14 residues. V gave up 3 bases and J gave up 8 bases, with 11 bases separating them. Germline CDR1 is SGHTA and CDR2 is FQGNSA. The variable domain in full, with the rest retrieved from reference TRBV7-2 and TRBJ1-6, is GAGVSQSPSNKVTEKGKDVELRCDPISGHTALYWYRQSLGQGLEFLIYFQGNSAPDKSGLPSDRFSAERTGGSVSTLTIQRTQQEDSAVYLCASSLLGSHSPLHFGNGTRLTVT.

The chain has TRBV6-5 and TRBJ2-5, with 8 bases aligning to TRBD2. Germline V gene data show CDR1 as MNHEY and CDR2 as SVGAGI. The V segment lost 2 bases and the J segment 3 bases; nucleotides outside the gene matches: 5. The CDR3 sequence is 15 residues long. The CDR3 loop reads CASSYTPGGEETQYF. Here the CDR3 DNA reads TGTGCCAGCAGTTACACACCGGGGGGGGAAGAGACCCAGTACTTC.

The V and J genes are TRBV25-1 and TRBJ1-4; 10 bases map to TRBD1. CDR1 MGHDK and CDR2 SYGVNS come from the germline V gene. The junction had 7 bases not matched to a gene; V was cut back by 8 bases and J by 7 bases. CDR3 length equals 14 residues. The CDR3 is CASVGTGAVEKLFF. DNA for the CDR3: TGTGCCAGCGTTGGGACAGGGGCGGTTGAAAAACTGTTTTTT.

This clonotype was detected ten times or more. The genes are TRBV24-1 and TRBJ1-4, with 8 bases lining up with TRBD1. Trimming took 4 bases from V and 8 from J; bases not matched to a gene: 11. This CDR3 has 16 amino acids. CDR1 and CDR2 from the germline V gene are KGHDR and SFDVKD. In DNA, the CDR3 is TGTGCCACCAGTGACCGCAAAACAGGGGGTAGCGAAAAACTGTTTTTT. Residues: CATSDRKTGGSEKLFF.

This sequence joins TRBV14 and TRBJ1-2; D gene unclear. The CDR3 runs 13 residues. Germline lookup yields CDR1 SGHDN and CDR2 FVKESK. V lost 3 bases and J 5 bases, leaving 10 bases between the germline ends. CDR3 coding DNA: TGTGCCAGCAGCCAGGCCCTCACATATGGCTACACCTTC. Its protein is CASSQALTYGYTF.

The chain recombines TRBV7-9 with TRBJ1-1, with D unresolved. Germline V lookup: CDR1 SEHNR, CDR2 FQNEAQ (reference sequence). Deletions cut 1 base from V and 2 bases from J, with 8 bases between. The CDR3 is made up of 14 amino acids. The CDR3 nucleotides are TGTGCCAGCAGCTTAGACAGCCCAAACACTGAAGCTTTCTTT. Translating gives CASSLDSPNTEAFF.

With respect to this clonotype: This may arise from a read error, as a much more abundant clone is one base away. The rearrangement uses TRBV7-2 and TRBJ1-5; D is possibly TRBD1 (6 bases). The CDR3 is made up of 15 amino acids. Germline CDR1 is SGHTA and CDR2 is FQGNSA. With 4 bases removed from V and 4 bases from J, the gap between germline ends came to 14 bases. The CDR3 reads CASSSARTANQPQHF. The CDR3 nucleotides are TGTGCCAGCAGCTCAGCACGGACAGCGAATCAGCCCCAGCATTTT.

The V gene is TRBV11-2, the J gene TRBJ1-2; 10 bases align to TRBD1. Unmatched junction bases numbered 5, after V lost 6 bases and J lost 4 bases. CDR1 is SGHAT, CDR2 FQNNGV, per germline. CDR3 length equals 14 residues. Here the CDR3 DNA reads TGTGCCAGCAGAAAACGACAGGGGGCCTATGGCTACACCTTC. Protein: CASRKRQGAYGYTF.

This clonotype was picked up a small number of times. The chain recombines TRBV15 with TRBJ2-7; D may be TRBD2 (6 bases). The germline V and J ends were trimmed by 5 bases and 2 bases, with 13 bases remaining between them. CDR3 length: 14 residues. The V gene's germline CDR1 is LNHNV and CDR2 YYDKDF (reference sequence). The CDR3: CATSPGAGAYEQYF. The CDR3 DNA sequence: TGTGCCACCAGCCCCGGAGCGGGTGCCTACGAGCAGTACTTC.

There are a few counts of this clonotype. The chain recombines TRBV10-3 with TRBJ1-1; D might be TRBD1 (6 bases). This CDR3 comprises 18 residues. V lost 0 bases, J lost 1 base, and 18 bases lay in between. CDR1 is ENHRY and CDR2 is SYGVKD in the germline V gene. CDR3 nucleotides: TGTGCCATCAGTGAGTCGACGCCAGGGGAGTATGGGAACACTGAAGCTTTCTTT. Its translation is CAISESTPGEYGNTEAFF.

This chain connects TRBV5-1 to TRBJ1-1, with TRBD1 as a possible D gene (6 bases). CDR1 is SGHRS, CDR2 YFSETQ, per germline. V was shortened by 2 bases and J by 1 base, with 15 bases between the two germline ends. The CDR3 consists of 16 residues. The chain's CDR3 is CASSLQGRIPNTEAFF. The CDR3 DNA reads as TGCGCCAGCAGCTTACAGGGAAGGATCCCGAACACTGAAGCTTTCTTT.

Ten or more counts support this clonotype. This chain links TRBV12-3 or TRBV12-4 with TRBJ1-2; 10 nucleotides match TRBD1. The J segment lost 8 bases and the V segment lost 6 bases, leaving 0 bases of the junction unmatched. The CDR3 runs to 11 residues. The CDR3 DNA follows: TGTGCCAGCAGGGGACAGGGGGGCTACACCTTC. Translating it yields CASRGQGGYTF.

This clonotype was counted a few times. This could be a read error, since a much larger clone is one nucleotide away. The chain links TRBV10-3 to TRBJ1-1; 10 bases are a match to TRBD1. This CDR3 region has 14 residues. The germline V gene encodes CDR1 ENHRY and CDR2 SYGVKD. V shed 6 bases, J shed 3 bases, and the junction held 4 bases outside the gene matches. CDR3 sequence (DNA): TGTGCCATCAGCCCGGACAGGGGGGACACTGAAGCTTTCTTT. It encodes CAISPDRGDTEAFF.

On this clonotype: The CDR3 carries no conserved terminal phenylalanine or tryptophan, so it likely arises from a read error. The DNA is omitted, as the CDR3 cannot be located on it reliably, and the CDR3 follows TCRdb's listing. The gene calls are TRBV15 and TRBJ2-5; the table's D gene call, TRBD1, was not cross checked with the DNA. From its first to its last residue, the CDR3 has 9 amino acids. Germline V lookup: CDR1 LNHNV, CDR2 YYDKDF (reference sequence). The chain's CDR3 is CATSRGSGT.

This chain connects TRBV7-2 to TRBJ1-4; D perhaps matches TRBD1 (5 bases). CDR1 is SGHTA, CDR2 FQGNSA, per germline. The V gene lost 6 bases and the J gene lost 8 bases, with 19 bases spanning the gap. The length of the CDR3 is 15 residues. In DNA, the CDR3 is TGTGCCAGCAGTGGAGCAGCAGAGGGACGCGAAAAACTGTTTTTT. Amino acids: CASSGAAEGREKLFF.

The chain employs TRBV19 and TRBJ1-5, with D perhaps matching TRBD1 (5 bases). The CDR3 runs to 17 residues. V shed 2 bases and J shed 0 bases, with 14 bases lying between them. CDR1 LNHDA and CDR2 SQIVND come from the germline V gene (reference sequence). CDR3 DNA sequence: TGTGCCAGTAGTATACCCCGAGGACAATCTAGCAATCAGCCCCAGCATTTT. Residues: CASSIPRGQSSNQPQHF.

This clonotype was found many times. V is TRBV5-6 and J is TRBJ1-2; D possibly corresponds to TRBD1 (5 bases). CDR1 is SGHDT and CDR2 is YYEEEE in the germline V gene. V was pared by 1 base and J by 13 bases, with 11 bases between. This CDR3 has 11 amino acids. As DNA, the CDR3 is TGTGCCAGCAGCTTGAGGGACGTTCGCACCTTC. Encoded protein: CASSLRDVRTF.

The sample holds many counts of this clonotype. This rearrangement joins TRBV15 to TRBJ2-7; 14 nucleotides match TRBD2. From germline, CDR1 is LNHNV and CDR2 YYDKDF (reference sequence). Trimming cost V 2 bases and J 5 bases; bases outside gene matches: 8. CDR3 length: 17 amino acids. The CDR3 DNA is TGTGCCACCAGCAGATTCACCGGGACTAGCGGGAGAAACGAGCAGTACTTC. It is translated as CATSRFTGTSGRNEQYF. The full variable domain, its missing parts supplied by reference TRBV15 and TRBJ2-7, is DAMVIQNPRYQVTQFGKPVTLSCSQTLNHNVMYWYQQKSSQAPKLLFHYYDKDFNNEADTPDNFQSRRPNTSFCFLDIRSPGLGDTAMYLCATSRFTGTSGRNEQYFGPGTRLTVT.

With respect to this clonotype: A read error may explain this, as a much larger clone is one base away. Because it lacks the conserved phenylalanine or tryptophan at the end, this CDR3 is likely a read error. This rearrangement joins TRBV6-4 to TRBJ1-1; D not certain. Germline assignment: CDR1 MRHNA and CDR2 SNTAGT. The V end lost 4 bases, the J end lost 4 bases, and 10 bases lay between the germline ends. The CDR3 totals 13 residues. CDR3 nucleotide sequence: TGTGCCAGCAGTGTACTGGGAGGCACTGAAGCTTTCCTT. Translating it yields CASSVLGGTEAFL.

CDR3 DNA: TGTGCCACCAGTGACGACAGGGGGCGGCAAGAGACCCAGTACTTC. Protein sequence: CATSDDRGRQETQYF. The genes are TRBV24-1 and TRBJ2-5; 10 bases are a match to TRBD1. Looked up from germline, CDR1 is KGHDR and CDR2 is SFDVKD. CDR3 length: 15 amino acids. V dropped 4 bases and J dropped 2; count of bases not matched to a gene: 3.

The CDR3, as DNA: TGTGCCAGCAGTGCCCTAGGGGGACACTTGGTGGCTGAAGCTTTCTTT. It translates to CASSALGGHLVAEAFF. The gene calls are TRBV25-1 and TRBJ1-1, with D possibly matching TRBD1 (6 bases). The CDR3 spans 16 residues. Trimming took 4 bases from V and 6 from J, leaving 21 bases between them. Germline V gene sequence: CDR1 MGHDK, CDR2 SYGVNS.

The chain recombines TRBV20-1 with TRBJ1-5; a possible D gene is TRBD1 (6 bases). CDR1 DFQATT and CDR2 SNEGSKA come from the germline V gene (reference sequence). The CDR3 loop spans 13 amino acids. Trimming took 6 bases from V and 5 from J, leaving 14 bases between them. CDR3 loop: CSAEDSSDQPQHF. The CDR3 nucleotides are TGCAGTGCCGAGGACAGTTCTGATCAGCCCCAGCATTTT.